The next 16 T cell receptor beta chains were all read from a single sample in a study of cytomegalovirus exposure and HLA in healthy donors. Here immunoSEQ multiplex PCR was the method, and the copy in TCRdb shows in-frame clones only, minus some. The table lists tens of thousands of clones, approximately 93% of them singletons. The sequenced sample was PBMCs. The source of these receptors is a man aged 18 to 30 in good health and CMV-seropositive.

The genes are TRBV7-9 and TRBJ1-4, with 7 nucleotides matching TRBD1. Germline-derived CDR1 and CDR2 are SEHNR and FQNEAQ (reference sequence). V shed 5 bases and J 7 bases; nucleotides not matched to a gene: 16. The CDR3 covers 17 residues. CDR3 sequence: CASSPRTGNTGSEKLFF. The CDR3 nucleotides read TGTGCCAGCAGCCCCCGGACAGGAAATACGGGGAGTGAAAAACTGTTTTTT.

The chain joins TRBV5-8 to TRBJ2-7, with 12 bases aligning to TRBD2. Germline V lookup: CDR1 SGHTS, CDR2 YDEGEE. The CDR3 runs 16 residues. V lost 4 bases and J lost 0; bases outside the gene matches: 5. In DNA, the CDR3 is TGTGCCAGCAGCAAAAGGACTAGCGGGAACTCCTACGAGCAGTACTTC. Amino acid sequence: CASSKRTSGNSYEQYF.

The chain recombines TRBV6-1 with TRBJ2-2, with D hard to call. Germline V CDR1 and CDR2: MNHNS, SASEGT. V was trimmed by 7 bases and J by 3 bases, leaving 12 bases between them. The CDR3 is 14 amino acids. CDR3 sequence: CASISALDTGELFF. CDR3 DNA: TGTGCCAGCATTTCTGCGTTGGACACCGGGGAGCTGTTTTTT.

V is TRBV27 and J is TRBJ1-5; 7 positions agree with TRBD1. This CDR3 is built from 14 residues. Germline CDR1 MNHEY, CDR2 SMNVEV (reference sequence). V dropped 6 bases and J dropped 6; count of bases not matched to a gene: 8. In DNA, the CDR3 is TGTGCCAGCAGAAAAGGGGGCGCGGGTCAGCCCCAGCATTTT. Amino acid sequence: CASRKGGAGQPQHF.

This chain connects TRBV18 to TRBJ1-5; D perhaps matches TRBD1 (6 bases). Looked up from germline, CDR1 is KGHSH and CDR2 is LQKENI. V lost 0 bases, J lost 0 bases, and 15 bases lay in between. The CDR3 has 18 amino acids. In nucleotides, the CDR3 is TGTGCCAGCTCACCACCGACAGGACGTCCGAATAGCAATCAGCCCCAGCATTTT. This encodes CASSPPTGRPNSNQPQHF.

This clone was seen just once. The chain combines TRBV2 with TRBJ1-4; tentatively, D is TRBD1 (6 bases). The CDR3 has 14 residues. Germline V gives CDR1 SNHLY, CDR2 FYNNEI. The V and J ends lost 6 bases and 5 bases respectively, with 13 bases between them. The CDR3 DNA reads as TGTGCCAGCAGAGGGGGACAACACAATGAAAAACTGTTTTTT. It translates to CASRGGQHNEKLFF.

This chain uses TRBV30 with TRBJ1-5, with 9 bases lining up with TRBD1. The CDR3 loop spans 14 amino acids. Looked up from germline, CDR1 is GTSNPN and CDR2 is SVGIG (reference sequence). V lost 2 bases to trimming and J lost 6 bases; unmatched junction nucleotides: 5. This CDR3 reads CAWSWTGAGQPQHF. The CDR3 DNA reads TGTGCCTGGAGTTGGACAGGGGCGGGTCAGCCCCAGCATTTT.

The chain's CDR3 is CASSPMELPQPQHF. The CDR3 region has the DNA TGTGCCAGCAGTCCAATGGAGTTACCTCAGCCCCAGCATTTT. The chain employs TRBV28 and TRBJ1-5; D gene uncertain. CDR3 length: 14 amino acids. CDR1 MDHEN and CDR2 SYDVKM come from the germline V gene. V shed 5 bases and J shed 6 bases, with 14 bases lying between them.

This clone was seen only once. J is TRBJ2-6 and V is TRBV5-1; D is undetermined. CDR1 SGHRS and CDR2 YFSETQ come from the germline V gene. V was clipped by 4 bases and J by 2 bases, with 10 bases between them. This CDR3 contains 15 residues. The CDR3 DNA reads as TGCGCCAGCAGCCCACTAAGGCCTGGGGCCAACGTCCTGACTTTC. Amino acid sequence: CASSPLRPGANVLTF.

The genes are TRBV28 and TRBJ2-1; possible D gene TRBD2, 5 bases. CDR1 MDHEN and CDR2 SYDVKM come from the germline V gene. The CDR3 consists of 16 residues. V gave up 0 bases and J gave up 5 bases, with 14 bases separating them. CDR3 region: CASSLWSGGRNNEQFF. The CDR3 DNA sequence: TGTGCCAGCAGTTTATGGAGTGGAGGACGAAACAATGAGCAGTTCTTC.

The chain joins TRBV5-1 to TRBJ1-4; perhaps TRBD1 as D (5 bases). Between the trimmed V and J ends, which lost 0 bases and 3 bases, there was a span of 9 bases. In germline, CDR1 is SGHRS, CDR2 YFSETQ. There are 15 residues in the CDR3. DNA for the CDR3: TGCGCCAGCAGCTTGGCGCTGGGGCCTAATGAAAAACTGTTTTTT. Amino acid sequence: CASSLALGPNEKLFF.

The CDR3, as DNA: TGTGCCAGCTCTCCCGACTCAGATCGGCAGTACTTC. Translation gives CASSPDSDRQYF. The V gene is TRBV18, the J gene TRBJ2-7; no clear D gene. Germline CDR1 and CDR2: KGHSH and LQKENI. This CDR3 has 12 amino acids. V shed 6 bases and J shed 9 bases, with 15 bases lying between them.

V and J are TRBV6-5 and TRBJ1-1, with D possibly matching TRBD1 (6 bases). Trimming pared 6 bases from V and 3 bases from J, leaving 14 bases between. The CDR3 length is 14 residues. Germline CDR1 MNHEY, CDR2 SVGAGI. The CDR3 reads CASRLRGSDTEAFF. CDR3 sequence (DNA): TGTGCCAGCAGATTGAGGGGGTCGGACACTGAAGCTTTCTTT.

As DNA, the CDR3 is TGTGCCAGTAGTGCGAGAAACAGGGCCGAGCCCCAGCATTTT. Its protein is CASSARNRAEPQHF. The chain employs TRBV19 and TRBJ1-5, with D perhaps matching TRBD1 (6 bases). CDR1 and CDR2 (germline): LNHDA, SQIVND (reference sequence). The CDR3 extends over 14 amino acids. Trimming left V 5 bases short and J 8 bases short, with 16 bases between.

J is TRBJ2-1 and V is TRBV14, with no clear D. The CDR3 contains 11 residues. V was cut by 4 bases and J by 7 bases, with 5 bases left in between. Germline CDR1 and CDR2: SGHDN and FVKESK. As DNA, the CDR3 is TGTGCCAGCAGCCCCCTAAATGAGCAGTTCTTC. It is translated as CASSPLNEQFF.

J is TRBJ1-5 and V is TRBV5-5; D uncertain. The CDR3 sequence is 12 residues long. Germline CDR1 and CDR2: SGHKS and YYEKEE (reference sequence). The germline V and J ends were trimmed by 3 bases and 5 bases, with 6 bases remaining between them. The CDR3 here is CASSSRDQPQHF. In DNA, the CDR3 is TGTGCCAGCAGCTCGAGGGATCAGCCCCAGCATTTT.